This T cell receptor (beta chain) originates from a study of shared clonotypes between healthy human individuals. On this clone: Its antigen is unidentified. This specimen includes other DNA sequences encoding the same CDR3.

Only in-frame clones appear in the TCRdb table, and some are missing; sequencing was by immunoSEQ multiplex PCR. This table has about 480,000 clones, 75% to 80% appearing once. CDR1 is LGHNA and CDR2 is YNFKEQ in the germline V gene. CDR3 length equals 14 residues. V lost 1 base and J lost 3; bases outside the gene matches: 0. General observations from the study: Clonotype sharing among donors likely depends on sequencing depth.

V is TRBV4-2 and J is TRBJ2-7, with 10 nucleotides matching TRBD2. The sequence came from a woman aged 40 to 49 in good health. Some clones in this sample may be carry-over from other donors' samples. The sample comprised PBMCs. CDR3 bases: TGTGCCAGCAGCCAAGGGACTAGCGGCTACGAGCAGTACTTC. Its protein product is CASSQGTSGYEQYF.